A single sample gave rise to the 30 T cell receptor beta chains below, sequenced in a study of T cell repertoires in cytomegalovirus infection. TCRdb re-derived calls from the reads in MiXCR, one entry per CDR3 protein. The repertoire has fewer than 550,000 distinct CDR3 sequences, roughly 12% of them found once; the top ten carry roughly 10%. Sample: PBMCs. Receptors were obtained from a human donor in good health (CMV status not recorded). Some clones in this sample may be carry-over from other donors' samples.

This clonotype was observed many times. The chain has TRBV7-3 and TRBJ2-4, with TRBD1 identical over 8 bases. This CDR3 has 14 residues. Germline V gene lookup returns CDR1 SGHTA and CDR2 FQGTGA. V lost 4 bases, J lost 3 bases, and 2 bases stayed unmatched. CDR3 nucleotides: TGTGCCAGCAGCTCCGGGACAGGCAAAAACATTCAGTACTTC. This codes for CASSSGTGKNIQYF. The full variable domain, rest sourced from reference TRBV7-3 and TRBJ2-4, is GAGVSQTPSNKVTEKGKYVELRCDPISGHTALYWYRQSLGQGPEFLIYFQGTGAADDSGLPNDRFFAVRPEGSVSTLKIQRTERGDSAVYLCASSSGTGKNIQYFGAGTRLSVL.

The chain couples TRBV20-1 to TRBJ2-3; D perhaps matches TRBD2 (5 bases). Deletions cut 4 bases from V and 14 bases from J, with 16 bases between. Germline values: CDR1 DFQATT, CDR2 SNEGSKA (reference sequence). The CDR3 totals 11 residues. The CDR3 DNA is TGCAGTGCTAACGACTATGTACGGTCGTATTTT. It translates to CSANDYVRSYF.

In nucleotides, the CDR3 is TGCGCCAGCAGCCGGTCCCGGGACAGGGGGAATCAGCCCCAGCATTTT. This encodes CASSRSRDRGNQPQHF. This rearrangement joins TRBV4-1 to TRBJ1-5; TRBD1 matches at 11 bases. V lost 4 bases to trimming and J lost 4 bases; unmatched junction nucleotides: 6. Germline V gives CDR1 MGHRA, CDR2 YSYEKL. The CDR3 contains 16 residues.

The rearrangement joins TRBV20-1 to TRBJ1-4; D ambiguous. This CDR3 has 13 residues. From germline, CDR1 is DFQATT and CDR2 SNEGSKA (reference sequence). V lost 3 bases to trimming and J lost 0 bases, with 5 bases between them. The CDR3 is CSASHATNEKLFF. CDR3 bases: TGCAGTGCTAGTCATGCAACTAATGAAAAACTGTTTTTT.

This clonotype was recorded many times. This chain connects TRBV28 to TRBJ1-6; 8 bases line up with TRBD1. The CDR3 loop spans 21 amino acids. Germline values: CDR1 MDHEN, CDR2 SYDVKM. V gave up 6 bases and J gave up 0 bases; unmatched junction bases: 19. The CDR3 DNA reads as TGTGCCAGCAGGACGTTTGGGACAGGTCCTCTGTCGGACTCCTATAATTCACCCCTCCACTTT. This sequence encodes CASRTFGTGPLSDSYNSPLHF.

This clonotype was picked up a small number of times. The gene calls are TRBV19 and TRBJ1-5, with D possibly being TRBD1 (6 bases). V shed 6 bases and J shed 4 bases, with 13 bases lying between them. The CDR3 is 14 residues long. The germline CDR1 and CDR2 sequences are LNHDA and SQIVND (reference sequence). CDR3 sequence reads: CASSQMTGNQPQHF. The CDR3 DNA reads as TGTGCCAGTAGCCAAATGACAGGAAATCAGCCCCAGCATTTT.

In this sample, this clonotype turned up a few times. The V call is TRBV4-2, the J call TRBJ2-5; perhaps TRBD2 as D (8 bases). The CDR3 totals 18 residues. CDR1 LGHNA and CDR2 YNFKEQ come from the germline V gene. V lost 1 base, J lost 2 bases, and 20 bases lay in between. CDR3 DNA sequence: TGTGCCAGCAGCCAAGCGGGAGGGGAGGGGGCGTCGCAAGAGACCCAGTACTTC. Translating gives CASSQAGGEGASQETQYF.

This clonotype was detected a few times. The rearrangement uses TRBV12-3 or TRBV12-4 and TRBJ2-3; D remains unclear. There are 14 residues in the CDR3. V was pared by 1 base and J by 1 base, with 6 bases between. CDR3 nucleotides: TGTGCCAGCAGTTTAGATCTACGCACAGATACGCAGTATTTT. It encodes CASSLDLRTDTQYF.

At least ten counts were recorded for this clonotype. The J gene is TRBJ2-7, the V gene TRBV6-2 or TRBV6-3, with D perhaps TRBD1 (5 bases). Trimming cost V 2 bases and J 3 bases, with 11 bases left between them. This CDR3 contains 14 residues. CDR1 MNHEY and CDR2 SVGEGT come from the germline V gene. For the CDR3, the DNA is TGTGCCAGCAGTTACGGGGCAGGCAACTACGAGCAGTACTTC. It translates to CASSYGAGNYEQYF.

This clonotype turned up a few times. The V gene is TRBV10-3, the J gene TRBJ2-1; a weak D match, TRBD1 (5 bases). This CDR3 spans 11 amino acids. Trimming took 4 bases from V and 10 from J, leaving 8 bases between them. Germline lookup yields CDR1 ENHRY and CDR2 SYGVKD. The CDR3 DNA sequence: TGTGCCATCAGTGCAGGGCAGGAGCAGTTCTTC. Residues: CAISAGQEQFF.

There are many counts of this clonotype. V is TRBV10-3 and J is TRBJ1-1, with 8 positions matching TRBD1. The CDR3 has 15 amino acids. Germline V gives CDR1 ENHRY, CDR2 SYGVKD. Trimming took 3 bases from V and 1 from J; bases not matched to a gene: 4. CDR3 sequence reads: CAISDVGQANTEAFF. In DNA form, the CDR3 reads TGTGCCATCAGTGACGTGGGACAGGCGAACACTGAAGCTTTCTTT.

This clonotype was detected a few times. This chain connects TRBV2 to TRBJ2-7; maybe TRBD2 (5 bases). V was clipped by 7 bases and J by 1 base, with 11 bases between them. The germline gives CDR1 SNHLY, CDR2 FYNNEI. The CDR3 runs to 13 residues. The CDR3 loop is CASIGVGSYEQYF. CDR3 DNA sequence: TGTGCCAGCATCGGGGTGGGGTCCTACGAGCAGTACTTC.

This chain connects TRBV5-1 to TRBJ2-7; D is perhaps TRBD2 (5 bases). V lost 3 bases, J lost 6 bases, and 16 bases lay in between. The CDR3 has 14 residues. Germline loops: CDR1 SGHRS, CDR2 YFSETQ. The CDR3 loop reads CASSSGGSALEQYF. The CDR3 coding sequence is TGCGCCAGCAGCTCCGGAGGTTCCGCCCTCGAGCAGTACTTC.

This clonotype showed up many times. The CDR3 loop is CASSPRRTGSNQPQHF. CDR3 coding DNA: TGTGCCAGCAGCCCCCGGCGGACCGGTAGCAATCAGCCCCAGCATTTT. The chain is built from TRBV7-8 and TRBJ1-5; D is uncertain. Germline assignment: CDR1 SGHVS and CDR2 FQNEAQ. The CDR3 is 16 amino acids. Deletions cut 5 bases from V and 0 bases from J, with 14 bases between.

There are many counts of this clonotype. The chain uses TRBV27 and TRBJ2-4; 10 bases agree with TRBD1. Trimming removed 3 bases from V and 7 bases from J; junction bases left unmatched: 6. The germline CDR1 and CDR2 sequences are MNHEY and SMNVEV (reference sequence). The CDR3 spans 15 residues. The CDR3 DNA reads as TGTGCCAGCAGTTTCCGACAGGGGGCCGTCAACATTCAGTACTTC. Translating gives CASSFRQGAVNIQYF.

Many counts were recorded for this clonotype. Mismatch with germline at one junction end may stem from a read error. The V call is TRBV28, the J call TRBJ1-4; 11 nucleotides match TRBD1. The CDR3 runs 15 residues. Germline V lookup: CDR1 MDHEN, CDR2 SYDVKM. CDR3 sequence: CASNLPGQGDEKLFF. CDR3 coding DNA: TGTGCCAGCAATTTACCGGGACAGGGGGATGAAAAACTGTTTTTT.

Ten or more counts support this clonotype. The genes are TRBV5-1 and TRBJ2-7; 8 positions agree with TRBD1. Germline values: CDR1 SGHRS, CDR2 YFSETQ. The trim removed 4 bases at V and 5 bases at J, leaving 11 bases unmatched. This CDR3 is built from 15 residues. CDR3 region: CASSGVDRGEDEQYF. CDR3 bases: TGCGCCAGCAGCGGAGTAGACAGGGGAGAGGACGAGCAGTACTTC. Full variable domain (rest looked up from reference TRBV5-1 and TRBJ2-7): KAGVTQTPRYLIKTRGQQVTLSCSPISGHRSVSWYQQTPGQGLQFLFEYFSETQRNKGNFPGRFSGRQFSNSRSEMNVSTLELGDSALYLCASSGVDRGEDEQYFGPGTRLTVT.

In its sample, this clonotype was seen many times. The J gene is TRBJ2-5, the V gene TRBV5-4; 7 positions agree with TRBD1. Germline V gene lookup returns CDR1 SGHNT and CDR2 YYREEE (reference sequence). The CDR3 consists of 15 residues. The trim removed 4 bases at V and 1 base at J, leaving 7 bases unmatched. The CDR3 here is CASSPRGTVQETQYF. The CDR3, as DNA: TGTGCCAGCAGCCCCCGTGGGACAGTCCAAGAGACCCAGTACTTC.

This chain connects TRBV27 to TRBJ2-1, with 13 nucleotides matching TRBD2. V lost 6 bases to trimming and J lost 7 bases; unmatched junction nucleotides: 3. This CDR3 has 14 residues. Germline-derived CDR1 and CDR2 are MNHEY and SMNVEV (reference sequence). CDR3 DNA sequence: TGTGCCAGCAGACTAGCGGGAGGGCAGAATGAGCAGTTCTTC. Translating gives CASRLAGGQNEQFF.

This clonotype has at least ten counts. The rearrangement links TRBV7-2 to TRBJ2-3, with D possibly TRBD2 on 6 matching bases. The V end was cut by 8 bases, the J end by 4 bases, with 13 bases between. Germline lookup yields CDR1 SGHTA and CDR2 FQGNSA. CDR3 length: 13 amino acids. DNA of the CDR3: TGTGCCAGCGGTCTGGCGGGGTCAGATACGCAGTATTTT. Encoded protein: CASGLAGSDTQYF.

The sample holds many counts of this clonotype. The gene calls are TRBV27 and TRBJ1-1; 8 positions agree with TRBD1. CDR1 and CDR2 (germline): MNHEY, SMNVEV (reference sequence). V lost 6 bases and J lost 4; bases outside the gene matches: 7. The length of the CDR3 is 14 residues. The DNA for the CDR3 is TGTGCCAGCAGGGTAAGGACAGGGAGCACTGAAGCTTTCTTT. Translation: CASRVRTGSTEAFF.

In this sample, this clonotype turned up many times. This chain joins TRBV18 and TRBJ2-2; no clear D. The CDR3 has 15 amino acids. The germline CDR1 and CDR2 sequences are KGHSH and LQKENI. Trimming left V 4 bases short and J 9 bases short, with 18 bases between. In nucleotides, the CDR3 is TGTGCCAGCTCACGGACCGGTGCCAATAACCGGGAGCTGTTTTTT. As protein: CASSRTGANNRELFF. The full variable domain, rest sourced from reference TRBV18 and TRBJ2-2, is NAGVMQNPRHLVRRRGQEARLRCSPMKGHSHVYWYRQLPEEGLKFMVYLQKENIIDESGMPKERFSAEFPKEGPSILRIQQVVRGDSAAYFCASSRTGANNRELFFGEGSRLTVL.

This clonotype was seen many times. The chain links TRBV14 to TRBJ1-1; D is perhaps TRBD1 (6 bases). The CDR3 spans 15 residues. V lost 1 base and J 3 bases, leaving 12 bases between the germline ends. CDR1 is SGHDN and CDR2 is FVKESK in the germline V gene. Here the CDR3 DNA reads TGTGCCAGCAGCCAAGTGGTTGCAGGGGACACTGAAGCTTTCTTT. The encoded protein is CASSQVVAGDTEAFF.

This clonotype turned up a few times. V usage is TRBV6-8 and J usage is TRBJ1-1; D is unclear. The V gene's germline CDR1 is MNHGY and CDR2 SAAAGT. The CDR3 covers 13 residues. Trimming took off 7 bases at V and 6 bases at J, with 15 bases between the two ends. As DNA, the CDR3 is TGTGCCAGCACCCCCCGGTTAGGAGCTGAAGCTTTCTTT. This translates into CASTPRLGAEAFF.

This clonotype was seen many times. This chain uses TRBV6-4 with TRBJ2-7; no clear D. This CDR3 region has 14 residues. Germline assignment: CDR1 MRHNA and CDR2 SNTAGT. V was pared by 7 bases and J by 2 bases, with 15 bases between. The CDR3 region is CASKTEDGAYEQYF. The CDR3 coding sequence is TGTGCCAGCAAGACGGAAGACGGAGCCTACGAGCAGTACTTC.

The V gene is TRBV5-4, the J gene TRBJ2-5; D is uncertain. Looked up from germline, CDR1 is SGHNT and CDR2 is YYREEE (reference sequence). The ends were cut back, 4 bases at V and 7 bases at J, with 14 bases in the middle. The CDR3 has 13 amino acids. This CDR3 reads CASSNPSTGTQYF. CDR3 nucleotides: TGTGCCAGCAGCAACCCAAGCACGGGGACCCAGTACTTC. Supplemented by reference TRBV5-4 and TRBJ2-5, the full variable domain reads ETGVTQSPTHLIKTRGQQVTLRCSSQSGHNTVSWYQQALGQGPQFIFQYYREEENGRGNFPPRFSGLQFPNYSSELNVNALELDDSALYLCASSNPSTGTQYFGPGTRLLVL.

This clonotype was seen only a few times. CDR3 coding DNA: TGTGCCAGCAGTTTGACAGGGGGCCTGGACGGAGAGACCCAGTACTTC. It is translated as CASSLTGGLDGETQYF. J is TRBJ2-5 and V is TRBV6-5; 10 bases fit TRBD1. V lost 4 bases, J lost 4 bases, and 9 bases stayed unmatched. In germline, CDR1 is MNHEY, CDR2 SVGAGI. The CDR3 totals 16 residues.

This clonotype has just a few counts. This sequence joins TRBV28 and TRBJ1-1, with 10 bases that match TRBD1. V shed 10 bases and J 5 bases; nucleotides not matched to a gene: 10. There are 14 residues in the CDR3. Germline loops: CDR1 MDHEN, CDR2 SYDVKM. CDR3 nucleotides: TGTGCCACCAAGGGACAGGGGATGGGGACTGAAGCTTTCTTT. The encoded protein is CATKGQGMGTEAFF. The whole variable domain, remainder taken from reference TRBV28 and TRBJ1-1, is DVKVTQSSRYLVKRTGEKVFLECVQDMDHENMFWYRQDPGLGLRLIYFSYDVKMKEKGDIPEGYSVSREKKERFSLILESASTNQTSMYLCATKGQGMGTEAFFGQGTRLTVV.

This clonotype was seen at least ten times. In nucleotides, the CDR3 is TGTGCCAGCAGTTCTGCGGACGGGAATCAGCCCCAGCATTTT. It encodes CASSSADGNQPQHF. This chain connects TRBV6-5 to TRBJ1-5; D gene uncertain. This CDR3 is built from 14 residues. V was shortened by 4 bases and J by 4 bases, with 11 bases between the two germline ends. The germline V gene encodes CDR1 MNHEY and CDR2 SVGAGI.

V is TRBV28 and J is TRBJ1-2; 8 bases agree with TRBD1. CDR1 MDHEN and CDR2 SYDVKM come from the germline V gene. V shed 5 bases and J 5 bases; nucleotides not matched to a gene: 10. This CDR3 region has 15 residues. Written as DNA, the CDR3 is TGTGCCAGCAGTCCATCCAGGGGGCTAGGGTATGGCTACACCTTC. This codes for CASSPSRGLGYGYTF.